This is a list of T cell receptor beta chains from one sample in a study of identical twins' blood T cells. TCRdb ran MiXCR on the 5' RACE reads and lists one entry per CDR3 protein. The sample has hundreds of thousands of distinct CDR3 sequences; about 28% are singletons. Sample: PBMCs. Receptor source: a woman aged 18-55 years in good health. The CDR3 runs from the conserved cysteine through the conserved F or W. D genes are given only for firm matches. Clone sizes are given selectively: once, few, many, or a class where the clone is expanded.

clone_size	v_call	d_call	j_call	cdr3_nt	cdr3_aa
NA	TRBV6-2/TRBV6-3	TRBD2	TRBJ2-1	TGTGCCAACAGTTACCTATCCCCGGGACTAGCGGGCCAAGCTTCCTACAATGAGCAGTTCTTC	CANSYLSPGLAGQASYNEQFF
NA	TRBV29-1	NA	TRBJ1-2	TGCAGCGTTTCCTTCCAGGGTCTCGATGGCTACACCTTC	CSVSFQGLDGYTF
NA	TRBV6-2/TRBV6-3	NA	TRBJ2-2	TGTGCCAGCAGCAGGAGGACCCAGAACACCGGGGAGCTGTTTTTT	CASSRRTQNTGELFF
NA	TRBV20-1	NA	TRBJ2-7	TGCAGTGCCGCCGTACGGGGGGCCCCCTACGAGCAGTACTTC	CSAAVRGAPYEQYF
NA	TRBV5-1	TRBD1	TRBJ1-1	TGCGCCAGCAGCTCGGACAGGGTAACCACTGAAGCTTTCTTT	CASSSDRVTTEAFF
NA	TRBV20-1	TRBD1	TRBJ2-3	TGCAGTGCTTGGGACAGCCATCATAGTACGCAGTATTTT	CSAWDSHHSTQYF
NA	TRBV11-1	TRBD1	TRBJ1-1	TGTGCCAGCAGCTGGGACAGGTGGGGGACTGAAGCTTTCTTT	CASSWDRWGTEAFF
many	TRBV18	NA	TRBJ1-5	TGTGCCAGCTCACCAGCAACAGATCAGCCCCAGCATTTT	CASSPATDQPQHF
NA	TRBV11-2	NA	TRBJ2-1	TGTGCCAGCAGCTTAGATCCGGGGCGGGAGCAGTTCTTC	CASSLDPGREQFF
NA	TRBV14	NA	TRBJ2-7	TGTGACAGCAGCCAAGAAAGACGGGGCGCCTACGAGCAGTACTTC	CDSSQERRGAYEQYF
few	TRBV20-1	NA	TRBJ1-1	TGCAGTGCTAGAGACACGAGGGGGGGGAACACTGAAGCTTTCTTT	CSARDTRGGNTEAFF
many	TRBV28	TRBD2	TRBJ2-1	TGTGCCAGCAGTTCTAGCGGGAGTGATGAGCAGTTCTTC	CASSSSGSDEQFF
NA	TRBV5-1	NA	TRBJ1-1	TGCGCCAGCAGGGGAGTTCCCGGCACTGAAGCTTTCTTT	CASRGVPGTEAFF
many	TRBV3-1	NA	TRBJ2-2	TGTGCCAGCAGCCAGCAGGACTCGAACACCGGGGAGCTGTTTTTT	CASSQQDSNTGELFF
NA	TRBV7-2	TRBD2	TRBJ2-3	TGTGCCAGCAGGCGTGGACTAGCGGGAGGCACAGATACGCAGTATTTT	CASRRGLAGGTDTQYF
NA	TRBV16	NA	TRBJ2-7	TGTGCCAGCAGCCATCTGACGGTTTACGAGCAGTACTTC	CASSHLTVYEQYF
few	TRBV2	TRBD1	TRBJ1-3	TGTGCCAGACGTTCCGGGACAGGAGGAAACACCATATATTTT	CARRSGTGGNTIYF
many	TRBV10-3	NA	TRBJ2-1	TGTGCCACCCAAGAAAGCTCCTACAATGAGCAGTTCTTC	CATQESSYNEQFF
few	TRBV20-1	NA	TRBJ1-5	TGCAGTGCTAAAGAGGAGAATAGCAATCAGCCCCAGCATTTT	CSAKEENSNQPQHF
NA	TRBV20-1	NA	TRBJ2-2	TGCAGTGCTAGAGCGGAGGGGCCCTACACCGGGGAGCTGTTTTTT	CSARAEGPYTGELFF
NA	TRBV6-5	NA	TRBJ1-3	TGTGCCAGCAGTTACGGTCGGAACAACGCTGGAAACACCATATATTTT	CASSYGRNNAGNTIYF
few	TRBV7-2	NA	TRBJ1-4	TGTGCCAGCAGCTTAGGGTCAGCCGAAAAACTGTTTTTT	CASSLGSAEKLFF
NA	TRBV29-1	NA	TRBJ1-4	TGCAGCGTTAAAACAGAGTCCGGGCTGATTTTT	CSVKTESGLIF
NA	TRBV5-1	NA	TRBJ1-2	TGCGCCAGCAGCTTGGTTCCGAGTTCCAACTATGGCTACACCTTC	CASSLVPSSNYGYTF
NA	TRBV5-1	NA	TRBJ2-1	TGCGCCAGCAGCCCCGCGGTCTGGGCCTCCTACAATGAGCAGTTCTTC	CASSPAVWASYNEQFF
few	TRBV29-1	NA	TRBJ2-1	TGCAGCGTTGAAAAGCCCGACAGAGAGCAGTTCTTC	CSVEKPDREQFF
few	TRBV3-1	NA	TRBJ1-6	TGTGCCAGCAGCCCCATTTGGGCGGGCAATTCACCCCTCCACTTT	CASSPIWAGNSPLHF
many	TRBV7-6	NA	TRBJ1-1	TGTGCCAGCAGCTTAGGTTATGGCACTGAAGCTTTCTTT	CASSLGYGTEAFF
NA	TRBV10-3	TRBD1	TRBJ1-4	TGTGCCATCAGTCCTCAGGGGGCCGGCGAAAAACTGTTTTTT	CAISPQGAGEKLFF
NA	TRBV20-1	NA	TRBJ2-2	TGCAGTGCTAAGAACCTTCCCGGGGAGCTGTTTTTT	CSAKNLPGELFF
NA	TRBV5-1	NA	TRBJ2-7	TGCGCCAGCAGAACAAGTACCTACGAGCAGTACTTC	CASRTSTYEQYF
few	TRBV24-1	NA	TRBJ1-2	TGTGCCACCAGTGACCTCCGGGACGGCGTTAACTATGGCTACACCTTC	CATSDLRDGVNYGYTF
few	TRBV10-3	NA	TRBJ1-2	TGTGCCATCAGTGAGGCGGGATCCGATGGCTACACCTTC	CAISEAGSDGYTF
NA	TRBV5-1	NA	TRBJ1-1	TGCGCCAGCAGCGAGGTAGACACTGAAGCTTTCTTT	CASSEVDTEAFF
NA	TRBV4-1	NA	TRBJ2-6	TGCGCCAGCAGCCAATTATCTGGGGCCAACGTCCTGACTTTC	CASSQLSGANVLTF
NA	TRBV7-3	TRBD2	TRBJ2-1	TGTGCCAGCAGCTTAACTAGCGGGGCGCGCGATGAGCAGTTCTTC	CASSLTSGARDEQFF
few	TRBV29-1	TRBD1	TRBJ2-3	TGCAGCGTTGGGGACAGGGCTCGGGGTACGCAGTATTTT	CSVGDRARGTQYF
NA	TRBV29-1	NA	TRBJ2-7	TGCAGCGTAAAGTTGTGGGAGTACGAGCAGTACTTC	CSVKLWEYEQYF
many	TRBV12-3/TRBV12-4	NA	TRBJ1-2	TGTGCCAGCAGTTTGGGGGGGCGAAACTATGGCTACACCTTC	CASSLGGRNYGYTF
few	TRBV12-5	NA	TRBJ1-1	TGTGCTAGTGGTTTGAGGCGTGGGGGCCCCATGAACACTGAAGCTTTCTTT	CASGLRRGGPMNTEAFF
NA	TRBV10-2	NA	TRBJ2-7	TGCGCCAGCAGTGAAGGTACAACCTACGAGCAGTACTTC	CASSEGTTYEQYF
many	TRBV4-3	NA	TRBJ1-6	TGCGCCAGCAGCCAAGATCTGTGGACCGAAAATTCACCCCTCCACTTT	CASSQDLWTENSPLHF
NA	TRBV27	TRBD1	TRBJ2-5	TGTGCCAGCAGTGCGAAGACAGGGTATGCCCAAGAGACCCAGTACTTC	CASSAKTGYAQETQYF
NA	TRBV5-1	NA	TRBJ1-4	TGCGCCAGCAGCTCGACAGCTACACACACCTCGGATGAAAAGCTGTTTTTT	CASSSTATHTSDEKLFF